This entry concerns a single T cell receptor beta chain. Antigen unknown. All donors qualified as healthy HIV-negative adults and had experienced no recent acute infections or vaccinations. Among the donors, all were Caucasian adults who lived in Nashville, Tennessee. CDR3 length equals 14 residues. V dropped 4 bases and J dropped 4; count of bases not matched to a gene: 6. Germline loops: CDR1 SGHRS, CDR2 YFSETQ. This sample is drawn from a study of shared clonotypes between healthy human individuals. Turning to the study itself: CD4 naive cells filled three plates per donor, CD4 memory three, CD8 naive two and CD8 memory one.

General study results and limits: Non-shared clonotypes were found to have lower generation probabilities than the clonotypes that were shared by all four of the sorted-subset donors.

Only in-frame clones appear in the TCRdb table, and some are missing; sequencing was by immunoSEQ multiplex PCR. The sample consists of 2 million to 2.5 million clones, roughly 96% of them appearing once. This receptor was identified in a man aged 18 to 30 in good health. The sequenced sample consisted of naive CD4+ T cells sorted from blood. Specified subset: CD45RA+ positively selected. The chain recombines TRBV5-1 with TRBJ2-3; 7 bases are shared with TRBD1. CDR3 residues: CASSMTGFADTQYF. CDR3 DNA: TGCGCCAGCAGCATGACAGGGTTCGCAGATACGCAGTATTTT.